This T cell receptor (beta chain) was captured in a study of blood T cell repertoires in COVID-19. Germline CDR1 and CDR2: SNHLY and FYNNEI. The CDR3 consists of 13 residues. V lost 6 bases to trimming and J lost 6 bases; unmatched junction nucleotides: 3. Here immunoSEQ multiplex PCR was the method, and the copy in TCRdb shows in-frame clones only, minus some. The table shows tens of thousands of clones, with roughly 80% occurring only once. The TCR was taken from a woman aged 40 to 50 with acute COVID-19. The chain combines TRBV2 with TRBJ1-3, with 9 bases aligning to TRBD1. The sample taken for sequencing was PBMCs or T cells enriched from blood (not recorded which). CDR3 sequence: CASRDRGLNTIYF. The DNA for the CDR3 is TGTGCCAGCAGGGACAGGGGTTTAAACACCATATATTTT.